This section outlines one T cell receptor (beta chain) sequence together with its context. The data stem from a study of memory CD8 T cells in hepatitis C reinfection. Turning to the study itself: Between 3 and 8 weeks after reinfection detection, peak samples were drawn.

Produced via immunoSEQ multiplex PCR; TCRdb's table is partial and in-frame only. Found here are about 45,000 clones, more than 75% of them singletons; the top ten hold around 1.2%. Time point specified: peak reinfection, 3 to 8 weeks after reinfection detection. No in vitro expansion preceded TCR sequencing of the sorted cells. Control naive CD8 T cells came from a couple of donors at all three reinfection time points. The sample taken for sequencing was naive CD8+ T cells sorted from blood. The sequence was obtained from a young man with hepatitis C virus infection.

The CDR3 bases are TGTGCCAGTAGTCCCTTCCGCACAGATACGCAGTATTTT. Its translation: CASSPFRTDTQYF. The chain uses TRBV19 and TRBJ2-3; D is undetermined. Germline V lookup: CDR1 LNHDA, CDR2 SQIVND (reference sequence). Trimming shortened V by 5 bases and J by 1 base, and 7 bases separated the two germline ends. This CDR3 region has 13 residues.